This section outlines one TCR beta chain sequence together with its context. Its cognate antigen is unknown. One end of the junction fails to match germline, which may point to a read error. The data derive from a study of graft-versus-host responses after intestinal transplantation. The wider study: Recipients got multivisceral, liver-intestinal, or isolated intestinal transplants. Anti-thymocyte globulin served as induction for all recipients, who then took tacrolimus and steroids for about three years.

Notes on the study in general: Graft-donor T cell macrochimerism in patients accompanied high graft-versus-host to host-versus-graft clonal ratios in allografts. There were GvH clones found in recipient marrow, and some of them appeared first in ileum or blood.

The table came from immunoSEQ multiplex PCR; TCRdb's copy has only in-frame clones and leaves some out. The data hold about 29,000 clones, with about 90% observed a single time. The length of the CDR3 is 17 residues. Germline V CDR1 and CDR2: MDHEN, SYDVKM. Here the sequenced sample was PBMCs, taken nearly 470 days after intestinal transplantation. The chain couples TRBV28 to TRBJ1-1, with a weak D call TRBD1 (6 bases). This TCR derives from a human patient who received an intestinal transplant, so some T cells may come from the graft donor. Written as DNA, the CDR3 is TGTGCCAGCTGTTTAGGAGGAGGGGGACTGACGGGGGAGAATGCTTTCTTT. Translation gives CASCLGGGGLTGENAFF.